One and the same sample provided the 5 T cell receptor beta chains below, sequenced in a study of T cells after yellow fever vaccination. TCRdb fed the 5' RACE reads into MiXCR, producing one record per CDR3 protein. The table has about 310,000 distinct CDR3 sequences, about 3.5% seen once. This specimen consisted of PBMCs, obtained on the day of the yellow fever booster vaccination. These receptors originate from a man aged 18 to 30 who received the YFV17D yellow fever vaccine.

There are many counts of this clonotype. The CDR3 nucleotides are TGCAGCGTCGGTGCGGGGGCGACCTACAATGAGCAGTTCTTC. It yields the protein CSVGAGATYNEQFF. This chain links TRBV29-1 with TRBJ2-1; possible D gene TRBD2, 7 bases. V shed 6 bases and J shed 2 bases, with 14 bases lying between them. The germline V gene has CDR1 SQVTM and CDR2 ANQGSEA. The CDR3 covers 14 residues.

This clonotype has only a few counts. The rearrangement joins TRBV5-6 to TRBJ1-1; TRBD1 might be the D (6 bases). With 5 bases removed from V and 7 bases from J, the gap between germline ends came to 15 bases. This CDR3 is 13 amino acids long. Germline V gene data show CDR1 as SGHDT and CDR2 as YYEEEE. The CDR3 reads CASRLTGFSEAFF. CDR3 in DNA: TGTGCCAGCAGACTCACAGGGTTTAGTGAAGCTTTCTTT.

This clonotype was seen ten or more times. This chain connects TRBV6-8 to TRBJ2-7; weak D call: TRBD1 (5 bases). The germline V and J ends were trimmed by 0 bases and 2 bases, with 11 bases remaining between them. CDR3 length: 15 amino acids. The germline CDR1 and CDR2 sequences are MNHGY and SAAAGT. This chain's CDR3 is CASSYSGREAYEQYV. CDR3 bases: TGTGCCAGCAGTTACTCCGGCAGGGAAGCCTACGAGCAGTACGTC.

This clonotype was picked up many times. The V and J genes are TRBV18 and TRBJ2-1; D is possibly TRBD2 (6 bases). The V end lost 1 base, the J end lost 4 bases, and 11 bases lay between the germline ends. Germline assignment: CDR1 KGHSH and CDR2 LQKENI. The CDR3 runs to 15 residues. CDR3 sequence: CASSPLLGLYNEQFF. CDR3 DNA sequence: TGTGCCAGCTCACCACTCTTAGGACTATACAATGAGCAGTTCTTC.

This clonotype has a count of ten or more. This chain connects TRBV29-1 to TRBJ1-5; D gene ambiguous. CDR1 SQVTM and CDR2 ANQGSEA come from the germline V gene. Trimming stripped 4 bases from V and 6 bases from J, with 10 bases between. This CDR3 has 12 residues. The CDR3 here is CSVGEVGQPQHF. The CDR3 bases are TGCAGCGTTGGGGAGGTTGGTCAGCCCCAGCATTTT.